Below, 5 T cell receptor beta chains from the same sample are listed, as sequenced in a study of patients and donors after allogeneic stem cell transplantation. TCRdb itself ran the RT-PCR reads through MiXCR, one entry per CDR3 protein. Of about 96,000 distinct CDR3 sequences listed, roughly 43% were seen once; the top ten hold 60% to 65%. The material sequenced was blood, either unsorted or a sorted T cell fraction (not recorded which). The source is a human donor who was either an allogeneic HSCT recipient or a stem cell or donor lymphocyte infusion donor (not recorded which). It is not recorded whose cells these are; they may come from a transplant donor.

The chain uses TRBV19 and TRBJ1-5; possibly TRBD1 for D (5 bases). Germline values: CDR1 LNHDA, CDR2 SQIVND (reference sequence). This CDR3 comprises 14 residues. V was cut by 6 bases and J by 3 bases, with 12 bases left in between. CDR3 sequence reads: CASSIQGPNQPQHF. Here the CDR3 DNA reads TGTGCCAGTAGCATCCAGGGCCCCAATCAGCCCCAGCATTTT.

The chain employs TRBV4-1 and TRBJ1-1; 11 bases map to TRBD1. V shed 4 bases and J 5 bases; nucleotides not matched to a gene: 6. CDR1 is MGHRA, CDR2 YSYEKL, per germline. The length of the CDR3 is 15 residues. CDR3 coding DNA: TGCGCCAGCAGCCCCTTAGGGGACAGGGGGACTGAAGCTTTCTTT. Protein: CASSPLGDRGTEAFF.

This sequence joins TRBV7-9 and TRBJ2-5; D is unclear. Germline V gene lookup returns CDR1 SEHNR and CDR2 FQNEAQ (reference sequence). V gave up 3 bases and J gave up 1 base, with 12 bases separating them. The CDR3 totals 15 residues. The CDR3 region is CASSFQNGPQETQYF. Written as DNA, the CDR3 is TGTGCCAGCAGCTTTCAAAATGGGCCCCAAGAGACCCAGTACTTC.

This clonotype was observed a few times. The chain recombines TRBV6-5 with TRBJ1-1; 8 nucleotides align to TRBD1. V was clipped by 2 bases and J by 11 bases; unmatched bases: 13. The CDR3 covers 15 residues. Germline CDR1 is MNHEY and CDR2 is SVGAGI. CDR3 protein: CASSYRIQGVGSAFF. The CDR3 region has the DNA TGTGCCAGCAGTTACCGGATACAGGGGGTCGGGAGTGCTTTCTTT.

This clonotype was detected a few times. Here the CDR3 DNA reads TGTGCCAGCAGCCAAGATGAGGGTGCAATCTATGGCTACACCTTC. Translated, it gives CASSQDEGAIYGYTF. The chain combines TRBV4-2 with TRBJ1-2, with D unclear. In germline, CDR1 is LGHNA, CDR2 YNFKEQ. Trimming removed 0 bases at V and 4 bases at J, with 12 bases between. This CDR3 is 15 amino acids long.